This T cell receptor (beta chain) was captured in a study of identical twins. TCRdb ran MiXCR on the 5' RACE reads and lists one entry per CDR3 protein. Among hundreds of thousands of distinct CDR3 sequences listed, approximately 25% were seen once. The table lists this clonotype with a few counts. The length of the CDR3 is 14 residues. Per germline, CDR1 SGHNT and CDR2 YYREEE (reference sequence). Losses at the gene ends were 0 bases for V and 7 bases for J; bases not matched to a gene: 2. A further study also used this sample, focusing on T cells expressing NK-cell markers.

The clonotype was recovered from a woman aged 18 to 35 in good health. Sequenced material: CD4+ T cells sorted from blood. This chain connects TRBV5-4 to TRBJ2-2; 8 positions match TRBD1. The CDR3 sequence is CASSLGQGNGELFF. DNA for the CDR3: TGTGCCAGCAGCTTGGGACAGGGGAACGGGGAGCTGTTTTTT.